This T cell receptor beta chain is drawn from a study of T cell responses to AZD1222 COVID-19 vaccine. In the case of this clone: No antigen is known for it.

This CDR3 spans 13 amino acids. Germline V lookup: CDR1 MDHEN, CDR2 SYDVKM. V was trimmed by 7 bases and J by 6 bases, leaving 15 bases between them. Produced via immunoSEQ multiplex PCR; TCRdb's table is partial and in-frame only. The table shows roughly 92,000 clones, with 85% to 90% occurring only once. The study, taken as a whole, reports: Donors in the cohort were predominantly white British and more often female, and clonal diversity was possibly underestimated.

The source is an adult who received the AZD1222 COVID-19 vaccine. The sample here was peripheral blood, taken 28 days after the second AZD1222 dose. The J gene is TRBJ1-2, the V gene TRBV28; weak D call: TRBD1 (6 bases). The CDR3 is CASINPGADGYTF. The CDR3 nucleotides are TGTGCCAGCATCAATCCAGGGGCTGATGGCTACACCTTC.